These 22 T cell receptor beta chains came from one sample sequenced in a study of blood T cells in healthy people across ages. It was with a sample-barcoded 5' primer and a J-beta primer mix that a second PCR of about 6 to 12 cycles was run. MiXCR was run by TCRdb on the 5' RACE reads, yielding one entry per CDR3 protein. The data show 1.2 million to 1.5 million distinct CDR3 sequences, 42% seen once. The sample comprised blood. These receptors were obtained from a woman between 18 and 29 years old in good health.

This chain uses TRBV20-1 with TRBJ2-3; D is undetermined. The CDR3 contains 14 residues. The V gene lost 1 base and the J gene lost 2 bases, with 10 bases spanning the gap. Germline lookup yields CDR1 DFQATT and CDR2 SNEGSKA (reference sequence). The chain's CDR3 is CSARARRNTDTQYF. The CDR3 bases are TGCAGTGCTAGAGCGAGAAGGAACACAGATACGCAGTATTTT.

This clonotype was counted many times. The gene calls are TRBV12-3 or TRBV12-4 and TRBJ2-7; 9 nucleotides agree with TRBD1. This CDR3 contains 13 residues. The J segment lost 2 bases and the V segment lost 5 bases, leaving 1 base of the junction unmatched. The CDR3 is CASSGTGTYEQYF. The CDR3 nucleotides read TGTGCCAGCAGTGGGACAGGGACCTACGAGCAGTACTTC.

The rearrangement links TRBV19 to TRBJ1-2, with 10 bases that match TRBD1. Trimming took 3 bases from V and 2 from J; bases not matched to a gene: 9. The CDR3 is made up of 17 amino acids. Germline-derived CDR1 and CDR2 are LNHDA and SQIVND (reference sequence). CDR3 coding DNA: TGTGCCAGTAGTATTACGGGACAGGGGACTAGAAACTATGGCTACACCTTC. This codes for CASSITGQGTRNYGYTF.

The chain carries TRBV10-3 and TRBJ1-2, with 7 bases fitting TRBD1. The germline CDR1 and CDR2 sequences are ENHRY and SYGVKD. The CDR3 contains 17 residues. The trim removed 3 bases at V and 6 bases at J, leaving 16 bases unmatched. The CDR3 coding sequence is TGTGCCATCAGTGAAGAAGCGACACTGCCAGGGGGGAATGGCTACACCTTC. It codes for CAISEEATLPGGNGYTF.

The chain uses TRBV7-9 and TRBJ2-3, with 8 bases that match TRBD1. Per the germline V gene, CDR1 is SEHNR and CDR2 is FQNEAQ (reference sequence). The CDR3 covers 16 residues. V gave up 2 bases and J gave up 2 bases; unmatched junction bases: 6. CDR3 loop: CASSLSRGLVTDTQYF. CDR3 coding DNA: TGTGCCAGCAGCTTAAGCAGGGGGCTTGTCACAGATACGCAGTATTTT.

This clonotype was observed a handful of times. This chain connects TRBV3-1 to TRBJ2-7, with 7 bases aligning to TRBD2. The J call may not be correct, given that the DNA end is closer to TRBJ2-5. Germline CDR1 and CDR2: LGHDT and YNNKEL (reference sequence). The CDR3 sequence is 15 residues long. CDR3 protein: CASSQDLAARETQYF. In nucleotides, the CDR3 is TGTGCCAGCAGCCAGGACCTAGCGGCCCGGGAGACCCAGTACTTC.

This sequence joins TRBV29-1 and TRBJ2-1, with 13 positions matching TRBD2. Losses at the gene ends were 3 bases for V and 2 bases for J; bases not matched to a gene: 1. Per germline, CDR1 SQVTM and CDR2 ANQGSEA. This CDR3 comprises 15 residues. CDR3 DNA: TGCAGCGTTGACGGGACTAGCGGGACCTACAATGAGCAGTTCTTC. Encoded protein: CSVDGTSGTYNEQFF.

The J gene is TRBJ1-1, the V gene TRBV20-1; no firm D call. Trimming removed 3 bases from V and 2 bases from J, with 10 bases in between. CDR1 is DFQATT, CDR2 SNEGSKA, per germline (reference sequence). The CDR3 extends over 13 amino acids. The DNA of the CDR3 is TGCAGTGCTAGTTCAGGTACCAACACTGAAGCTTTCTTT. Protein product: CSASSGTNTEAFF.

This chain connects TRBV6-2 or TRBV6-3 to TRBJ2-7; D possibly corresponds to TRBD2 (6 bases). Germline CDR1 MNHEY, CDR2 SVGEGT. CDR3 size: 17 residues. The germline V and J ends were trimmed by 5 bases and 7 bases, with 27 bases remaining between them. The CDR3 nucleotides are TGTGCCAGCAGTCCCCCCGTGGGAGCGGGCCTAATCAATGAGCAGTACTTC. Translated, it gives CASSPPVGAGLINEQYF.

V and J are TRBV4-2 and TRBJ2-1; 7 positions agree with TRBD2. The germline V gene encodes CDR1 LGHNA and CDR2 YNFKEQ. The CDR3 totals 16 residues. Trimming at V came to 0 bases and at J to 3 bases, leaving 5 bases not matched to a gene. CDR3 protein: CASSQDQSGNYNEQFF. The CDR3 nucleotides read TGTGCCAGCAGCCAAGATCAGAGCGGGAACTACAATGAGCAGTTCTTC.

This CDR3 is CASSFLEAVTDAEYF. The CDR3, as DNA: TGTGCCAGCAGTTTTCTAGAGGCTGTCACAGATGCGGAGTATTTT. The gene calls are TRBV12-3 or TRBV12-4 and TRBJ2-3; D remains unclear. CDR3 length equals 15 residues. Trimming took 3 bases from V and 13 from J, leaving 23 bases between them.

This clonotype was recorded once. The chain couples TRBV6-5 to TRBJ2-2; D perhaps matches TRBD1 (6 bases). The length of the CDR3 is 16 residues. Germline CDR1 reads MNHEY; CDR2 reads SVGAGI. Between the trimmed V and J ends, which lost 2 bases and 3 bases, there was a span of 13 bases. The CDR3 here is CASSYGAGVYTGELFF. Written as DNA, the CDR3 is TGTGCCAGCAGTTACGGGGCAGGGGTGTACACCGGGGAGCTGTTTTTT.

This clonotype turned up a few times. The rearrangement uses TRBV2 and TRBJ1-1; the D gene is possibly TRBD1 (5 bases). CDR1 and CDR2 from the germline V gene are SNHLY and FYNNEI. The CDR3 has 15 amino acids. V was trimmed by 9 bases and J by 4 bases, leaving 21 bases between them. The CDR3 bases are TGTGCCAGATTTAGGGAACAGGACCCCAGCACTGAAGCTTTCTTT. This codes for CARFREQDPSTEAFF.

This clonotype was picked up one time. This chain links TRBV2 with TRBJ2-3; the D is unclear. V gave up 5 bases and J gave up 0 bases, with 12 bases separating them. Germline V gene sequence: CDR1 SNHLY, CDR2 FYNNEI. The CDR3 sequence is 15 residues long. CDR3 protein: CASSLNRASTDTQYF. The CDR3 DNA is TGTGCCAGCAGTTTGAACCGTGCTAGCACAGATACGCAGTATTTT. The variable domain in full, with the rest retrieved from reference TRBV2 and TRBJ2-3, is EPEVTQTPSHQVTQMGQEVILRCVPISNHLYFYWYRQILGQKVEFLVSFYNNEISEKSEIFDDQFSVERPDGSNFTLKIRSTKLEDSAMYFCASSLNRASTDTQYFGPGTRLTVL.

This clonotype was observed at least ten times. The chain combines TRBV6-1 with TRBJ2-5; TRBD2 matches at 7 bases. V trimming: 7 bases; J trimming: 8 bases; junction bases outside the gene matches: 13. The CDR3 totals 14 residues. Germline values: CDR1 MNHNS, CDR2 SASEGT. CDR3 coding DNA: TGTGCCAGCACGAGAGCGGGACCGGATGAAACCCAGTACTTC. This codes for CASTRAGPDETQYF.

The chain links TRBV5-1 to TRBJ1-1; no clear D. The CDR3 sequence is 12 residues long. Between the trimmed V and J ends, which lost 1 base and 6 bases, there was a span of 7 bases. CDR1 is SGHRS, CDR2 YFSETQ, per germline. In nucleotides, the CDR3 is TGCGCCAGCAGCTTGTCGCCGGCTGAAGCTTTCTTT. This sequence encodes CASSLSPAEAFF.

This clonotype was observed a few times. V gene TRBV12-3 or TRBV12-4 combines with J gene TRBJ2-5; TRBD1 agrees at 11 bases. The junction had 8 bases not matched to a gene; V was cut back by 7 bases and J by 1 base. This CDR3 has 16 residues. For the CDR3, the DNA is TGTGCCAGCAAAGGGGGACAGGGGGTATTCCAAGAGACCCAGTACTTC. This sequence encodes CASKGGQGVFQETQYF.

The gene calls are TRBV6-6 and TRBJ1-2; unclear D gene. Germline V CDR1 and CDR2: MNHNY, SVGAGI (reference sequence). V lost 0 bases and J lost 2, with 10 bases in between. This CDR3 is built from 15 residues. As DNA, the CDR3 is TGTGCCAGCAGTTACTCGGCGGCCGGGAACTATGGCTACACCTTC. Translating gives CASSYSAAGNYGYTF.

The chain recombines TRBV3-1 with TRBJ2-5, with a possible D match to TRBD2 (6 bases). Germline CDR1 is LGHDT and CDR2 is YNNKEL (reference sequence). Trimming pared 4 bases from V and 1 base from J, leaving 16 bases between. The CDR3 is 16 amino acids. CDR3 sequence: CASSRPSERVQETQYF. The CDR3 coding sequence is TGTGCCAGCAGCCGACCTAGCGAGAGGGTCCAAGAGACCCAGTACTTC.

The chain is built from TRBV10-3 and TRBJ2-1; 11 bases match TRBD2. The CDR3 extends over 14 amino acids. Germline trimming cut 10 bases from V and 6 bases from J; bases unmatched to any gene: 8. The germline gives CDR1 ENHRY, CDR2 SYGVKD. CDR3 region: CATSTSGIGNEQFF. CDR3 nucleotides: TGTGCCACCTCGACTAGCGGGATTGGCAATGAGCAGTTCTTC.

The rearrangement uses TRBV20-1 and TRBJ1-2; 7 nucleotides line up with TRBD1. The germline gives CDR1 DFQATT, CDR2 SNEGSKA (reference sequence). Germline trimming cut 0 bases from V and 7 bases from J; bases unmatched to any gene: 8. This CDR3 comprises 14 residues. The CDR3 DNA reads TGCAGTGCTAGAGATCGGGTCTCAGGGGGTGGCTACACCTTC. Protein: CSARDRVSGGGYTF.

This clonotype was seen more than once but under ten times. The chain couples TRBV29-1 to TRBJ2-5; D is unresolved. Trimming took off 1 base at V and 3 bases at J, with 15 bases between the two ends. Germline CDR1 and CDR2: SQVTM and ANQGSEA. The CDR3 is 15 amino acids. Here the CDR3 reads CSVEGWAAGEETQYF. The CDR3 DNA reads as TGCAGCGTTGAAGGTTGGGCCGCCGGCGAAGAGACCCAGTACTTC.